This TCR beta chain originates from a study of OX40 agonist ivuxolimab in advanced cancers. Study-wide context: Allowance was made for prior anti-PD-1, anti-PD-L1 or anti-CTLA-4 therapy, and around 41% had some.

The protocol was immunoSEQ multiplex PCR, while the TCRdb copy is restricted to in-frame clones and leaves out a portion. The data hold roughly 100,000 clones, with approximately 80% observed a single time. Germline V gene data show CDR1 as SGHRS and CDR2 as YFSETQ. CDR3 length: 13 residues. The V and J ends lost 4 bases and 6 bases, in that order; junction bases with no gene match: 4. The sequences come from CD4+ or CD8+ T cells sorted from blood, collected in a trial of the OX40 agonist ivuxolimab. This receptor was taken from an adult with an advanced solid tumor such as melanoma, head and neck, liver or kidney cancer. This chain uses TRBV5-1 with TRBJ1-2; 9 bases agree with TRBD1. CDR3 DNA: TGCGCCAGCAGCCCCCGGACAGGGGATGGCTACACCTTC. Its protein is CASSPRTGDGYTF.